What follows are 26 T cell receptor beta chains derived from one specimen sequenced in a study of cytomegalovirus exposure and HLA in healthy donors. The PCR had 60 Vbeta and 13 Jbeta primers. The assay was immunoSEQ multiplex PCR, and TCRdb's table has in-frame clones only and misses some. The sample consists of 100,000 or so clones, 84% of them appearing once. Input material: PBMCs. The receptors originated from a woman under 30 in good health and CMV-seronegative.

Only one count was recorded for this clone. The rearrangement joins TRBV5-1 to TRBJ2-2; 9 bases map to TRBD1. This CDR3 has 18 amino acids. CDR1 and CDR2 from the germline V gene are SGHRS and YFSETQ. After removal of 3 bases from V and 0 bases from J, the junction contained 9 bases not matched to a gene. The chain's CDR3 is CASSWGGGQGSNTGELFF. The CDR3 nucleotides read TGCGCCAGCAGCTGGGGAGGGGGACAGGGCTCGAACACCGGGGAGCTGTTTTTT.

The chain has TRBV30 and TRBJ1-3; 9 bases match TRBD1. Per the germline V gene, CDR1 is GTSNPN and CDR2 is SVGIG (reference sequence). Trimming removed 6 bases from V and 4 bases from J; junction bases left unmatched: 7. This CDR3 is 14 amino acids long. The CDR3 protein is CACQQGARGNTIYF. The CDR3 region has the DNA TGTGCCTGCCAACAGGGGGCGCGAGGAAACACCATATATTTT.

The gene calls are TRBV7-2 and TRBJ2-7; D uncertain. Germline V gene lookup returns CDR1 SGHTA and CDR2 FQGNSA. The ends were cut back, 3 bases at V and 7 bases at J, with 13 bases in the middle. The CDR3 covers 13 residues. CDR3 loop: CASSFPRGLEQYF. CDR3 coding DNA: TGTGCCAGCAGCTTTCCCCGCGGTTTGGAGCAGTACTTC.

This clone has only a few counts. CDR3 residues: CASSLQGHRDTEAFF. The CDR3, as DNA: TGTGCCAGCAGTTTACAGGGTCATAGGGACACTGAAGCTTTCTTT. The chain combines TRBV6-4 with TRBJ1-1; TRBD1 is a possible D gene (6 bases). The V gene's germline CDR1 is MRHNA and CDR2 SNTAGT. The V end was cut by 5 bases, the J end by 3 bases, with 16 bases between. CDR3 length: 15 residues.

Notes on this clone: The sample holds other DNA sequences that translate to the same CDR3. The chain links TRBV7-2 to TRBJ2-5, with D possibly TRBD1 on 5 matching bases. From germline, CDR1 is SGHTA and CDR2 FQGNSA. CDR3 length: 14 residues. V was clipped by 2 bases and J by 3 bases, with 10 bases between them. The CDR3 coding sequence is TGTGCCAGCAGCTTACAGGGAATTGAAGAGACCCAGTACTTC. Encoded protein: CASSLQGIEETQYF.

The genes are TRBV28 and TRBJ1-5; 7 bases line up with TRBD1. Trimming cost V 6 bases and J 1 base; bases outside gene matches: 6. The CDR3 consists of 15 residues. Germline V lookup: CDR1 MDHEN, CDR2 SYDVKM. The CDR3 is CASSWDSRSNQPQHF. The DNA for the CDR3 is TGTGCCAGCAGCTGGGACAGCCGGAGCAATCAGCCCCAGCATTTT.

The gene calls are TRBV7-2 and TRBJ1-5; the D gene is possibly TRBD1 (5 bases). Germline-derived CDR1 and CDR2 are SGHTA and FQGNSA. V was clipped by 1 base and J by 3 bases, with 13 bases between them. This CDR3 has 16 residues. The DNA for the CDR3 is TGTGCCAGCAGCTTAGGATCAGGGTGGGACAATCAGCCCCAGCATTTT. It codes for CASSLGSGWDNQPQHF.

The chain employs TRBV9 and TRBJ1-3; D possibly corresponds to TRBD1 (6 bases). Deletions cut 0 bases from V and 7 bases from J, with 23 bases between. Per the germline V gene, CDR1 is SGDLS and CDR2 is YYNGEE. The CDR3 is 18 residues long. The CDR3 is CASSVVPQGARSFNTIYF. The CDR3 DNA is TGTGCCAGCAGCGTAGTGCCACAGGGCGCGAGAAGTTTTAACACCATATATTTT.

This clone occurred once. The rearrangement uses TRBV5-1 and TRBJ2-7; TRBD1 aligns across 9 bases. V gave up 3 bases and J gave up 3 bases; unmatched junction bases: 10. Germline V gene data show CDR1 as SGHRS and CDR2 as YFSETQ. The CDR3 has 16 amino acids. CDR3: CASSYYPGQGGYEQYF. The CDR3 DNA reads as TGCGCCAGCAGCTATTATCCGGGACAGGGAGGCTACGAGCAGTACTTC.

V is TRBV11-2 and J is TRBJ2-3; possible D gene TRBD1, 6 bases. The CDR3 length is 15 residues. The V gene's germline CDR1 is SGHAT and CDR2 FQNNGV. Trimming took off 1 base at V and 6 bases at J, with 14 bases between the two ends. The CDR3 DNA reads TGTGCCAGCAGCTTAGTGGACAGCCAGGGGGATACGCAGTATTTT. Translation: CASSLVDSQGDTQYF.

This clone was counted a few times. The genes are TRBV7-9 and TRBJ2-4, with D possibly TRBD1 on 6 matching bases. The CDR3 runs to 16 residues. The ends were cut back, 6 bases at V and 3 bases at J, with 18 bases in the middle. Looked up from germline, CDR1 is SEHNR and CDR2 is FQNEAQ (reference sequence). Written as DNA, the CDR3 is TGTGCCAGCAGTTATCCCCCAGGGGTGGACAAAAACATTCAGTACTTC. Protein sequence: CASSYPPGVDKNIQYF.

The V gene is TRBV19, the J gene TRBJ1-3; a possible D gene is TRBD1 (5 bases). CDR1 and CDR2 (germline): LNHDA, SQIVND (reference sequence). This CDR3 comprises 15 residues. The V and J ends lost 5 bases and 0 bases respectively, with 11 bases between them. CDR3 sequence: CASSQQVSSGNTIYF. DNA for the CDR3: TGTGCCAGTAGTCAACAGGTCTCCTCTGGAAACACCATATATTTT.

Here the CDR3 DNA reads TGTGCCAGCAGCCTGACAGGGTCTAGCAATGAGCAGTTCTTC. Translated, it gives CASSLTGSSNEQFF. The chain joins TRBV6-6 to TRBJ2-1, with 7 bases fitting TRBD1. This CDR3 has 14 amino acids. Germline loops: CDR1 MNHNY, CDR2 SVGAGI (reference sequence). The trim removed 6 bases at V and 6 bases at J, leaving 8 bases unmatched.

This sequence joins TRBV5-1 and TRBJ2-5; D unresolved. The CDR3 sequence is 11 residues long. The germline gives CDR1 SGHRS, CDR2 YFSETQ. The V gene lost 4 bases and the J gene lost 5 bases, with 6 bases spanning the gap. The CDR3 coding sequence is TGCGCCAGCAGCGAAGCGGAGACCCAGTACTTC. It translates to CASSEAETQYF.

V and J are TRBV5-1 and TRBJ1-2, with D uncertain. Germline V lookup: CDR1 SGHRS, CDR2 YFSETQ. V dropped 6 bases and J dropped 8 bases, with 20 bases sitting between them. There are 14 residues in the CDR3. DNA for the CDR3: TGCGCCAGCACCCCGTCGTCCGCACCGGGAGGCTACACCTTC. Translating gives CASTPSSAPGGYTF.

V is TRBV30 and J is TRBJ2-1; weak D call: TRBD2 (6 bases). V lost 0 bases and J lost 1, with 28 bases in between. Germline lookup yields CDR1 GTSNPN and CDR2 SVGIG (reference sequence). The CDR3 is made up of 21 amino acids. The CDR3 spells CAWSVLYGTHPTSRSYNEQFF. The CDR3 DNA reads as TGTGCCTGGAGTGTATTATACGGGACTCACCCCACATCCAGATCCTACAATGAGCAGTTCTTC.

The V gene is TRBV7-3, the J gene TRBJ2-7, with D maybe TRBD2 (5 bases). Germline V lookup: CDR1 SGHTA, CDR2 FQGTGA. Trimming cost V 0 bases and J 5 bases, with 14 bases left between them. CDR3 length: 15 residues. Written as DNA, the CDR3 is TGTGCCAGCAGCTTAACGCCAACTAGTTCCCACGAGCAGTACTTC. Amino acid sequence: CASSLTPTSSHEQYF.

This clone was recorded once. The rearrangement joins TRBV6-1 to TRBJ2-3; 8 bases fit TRBD1. Losses at the gene ends were 6 bases for V and 3 bases for J; bases not matched to a gene: 2. The CDR3 covers 13 residues. Germline V gene sequence: CDR1 MNHNS, CDR2 SASEGT. The CDR3 DNA reads as TGTGCCAGCAGGTACAGGGGGACAGATACGCAGTATTTT. Translating gives CASRYRGTDTQYF.

The chain combines TRBV29-1 with TRBJ2-3; TRBD2 matches at 8 bases. The CDR3 sequence is 14 residues long. V shed 7 bases, J shed 0 bases, and the junction held 6 bases outside the gene matches. Per germline, CDR1 SQVTM and CDR2 ANQGSEA. CDR3 DNA: TGCAGCGGCTTGATAGCGGGGAGCACAGATACGCAGTATTTT. As protein: CSGLIAGSTDTQYF.

The chain is built from TRBV11-3 and TRBJ1-1, with TRBD1 as a possible D gene (6 bases). The germline CDR1 and CDR2 sequences are SGHNT and YENEEA. Trimming cost V 1 base and J 4 bases, with 16 bases left between them. The CDR3 has 16 residues. The CDR3 nucleotides are TGTGCCAGCAGCTTAGTGCCAGGGGAAGGGAGCACTGAAGCTTTCTTT. The encoded protein is CASSLVPGEGSTEAFF.

This clone was counted only a few times. V and J are TRBV5-1 and TRBJ2-3; TRBD2 is a possible D gene (7 bases). Germline CDR1 and CDR2: SGHRS and YFSETQ. V was trimmed by 4 bases and J by 5 bases, leaving 14 bases between them. The CDR3 length is 14 residues. The chain's CDR3 is CASSLGGPEDTQYF. The CDR3 bases are TGCGCCAGCAGCCTGGGGGGGCCGGAAGATACGCAGTATTTT.

The gene calls are TRBV9 and TRBJ2-5; D is perhaps TRBD2 (6 bases). V gave up 0 bases and J gave up 5 bases, with 17 bases separating them. The CDR3 sequence is 16 residues long. The germline V gene has CDR1 SGDLS and CDR2 YYNGEE. Written as DNA, the CDR3 is TGTGCCAGCAGCGTAGAGAGTTGGAGGGTCGGGGAGACCCAGTACTTC. Its protein product is CASSVESWRVGETQYF.

The chain combines TRBV6-1 with TRBJ2-5, with D uncertain. CDR1 is MNHNS, CDR2 SASEGT, per germline. The germline V and J ends were trimmed by 6 bases and 2 bases, with 13 bases remaining between them. The CDR3 extends over 14 amino acids. CDR3 nucleotides: TGTGCCAGCAGCAACCCCCCGGAGCAAGAGACCCAGTACTTC. This sequence encodes CASSNPPEQETQYF.

The chain uses TRBV14 and TRBJ2-5; no clear D gene. The germline gives CDR1 SGHDN, CDR2 FVKESK. The CDR3 consists of 15 residues. Trimming took off 2 bases at V and 1 base at J, with 11 bases between the two ends. This chain's CDR3 is CASSQLRTAQETQYF. The CDR3 DNA follows: TGTGCCAGCAGCCAACTTCGTACAGCCCAAGAGACCCAGTACTTC.

The chain couples TRBV7-9 to TRBJ1-1; the D is unclear. The CDR3 runs to 11 residues. V was trimmed by 3 bases and J by 11 bases, leaving 10 bases between them. Germline V gene sequence: CDR1 SEHNR, CDR2 FQNEAQ (reference sequence). CDR3 DNA sequence: TGTGCCAGCAGCTTTGGGAGAGGGGCTTTCTTT. Translation: CASSFGRGAFF. The whole variable domain, filled in from reference TRBV7-9 and TRBJ1-1, reads DTGVSQNPRHKITKRGQNVTFRCDPISEHNRLYWYRQTLGQGPEFLTYFQNEAQLEKSRLLSDRFSAERPKGSFSTLEIQRTEQGDSAMYLCASSFGRGAFFGQGTRLTVV.

This chain connects TRBV30 to TRBJ1-1; D is ambiguous. Germline CDR1 GTSNPN, CDR2 SVGIG (reference sequence). CDR3 length equals 12 residues. V dropped 2 bases and J dropped 7 bases, with 11 bases sitting between them. The CDR3 sequence is CAWSLTVSEAFF. CDR3 nucleotides: TGTGCCTGGAGTCTTACAGTCAGTGAAGCTTTCTTT.